The 20 T cell receptor beta chains given below trace back to one sample, sequenced in a study of T cell changes during pregnancy in multiple sclerosis. The data were produced by immunoSEQ multiplex PCR, yet TCRdb's version contains in-frame clones alone and is incomplete. The sample records about 31,000 clones, 87% being singletons. The starting material was CD8+ T cells from peripheral blood mononuclear cells, obtained before pregnancy. The receptors stem from a female donor with multiple sclerosis, enrolled in a pregnancy study.

CDR3 residues: CASSFLAGARDEQYF. DNA of the CDR3: TGTGCCAGCAGCTTCCTAGCGGGAGCGAGGGACGAGCAGTACTTC. The chain links TRBV7-9 to TRBJ2-7; TRBD2 matches at 10 bases. Trimming removed 3 bases from V and 5 bases from J; junction bases left unmatched: 7. Germline CDR1 reads SEHNR; CDR2 reads FQNEAQ (reference sequence). This CDR3 comprises 15 residues.

The V call is TRBV6-1, the J call TRBJ1-1, with a possible D match to TRBD1 (5 bases). The germline gives CDR1 MNHNS, CDR2 SASEGT. The CDR3 length is 15 residues. The germline V and J ends were trimmed by 5 bases and 5 bases, with 18 bases remaining between them. The DNA for the CDR3 is TGTGCCAGCAGTCCTGCCGGGGGTGGAGGAACTGAAGCTTTCTTT. As protein: CASSPAGGGGTEAFF.

The chain uses TRBV9 and TRBJ2-3, with TRBD2 identical over 9 bases. CDR1 is SGDLS and CDR2 is YYNGEE in the germline V gene. With V trimmed by 1 base and J by 1 base, 7 bases remained unmatched. The CDR3 has 17 amino acids. The CDR3 loop reads CASSVLVAGEGTDTQYF. The CDR3 coding sequence is TGTGCCAGCAGCGTATTGGTAGCGGGAGAGGGCACAGATACGCAGTATTTT.

This chain joins TRBV27 and TRBJ2-5; 11 bases map to TRBD2. Germline assignment: CDR1 MNHEY and CDR2 SMNVEV (reference sequence). J gave up 5 bases and V 5 bases, and 7 bases lay outside the gene matches. CDR3 length equals 15 residues. The CDR3 sequence is CASSPRLAGLETQYF. The CDR3 DNA follows: TGTGCCAGCAGTCCGCGACTAGCGGGATTGGAGACCCAGTACTTC.

The V and J genes are TRBV6-5 and TRBJ2-2; D unresolved. The ends were cut back, 2 bases at V and 3 bases at J, with 10 bases in the middle. The CDR3 sequence is 15 residues long. Germline lookup yields CDR1 MNHEY and CDR2 SVGAGI. In nucleotides, the CDR3 is TGTGCCAGCAGTTACATAGATACGGACACCGGGGAGCTGTTTTTT. As protein: CASSYIDTDTGELFF.

The table lists this clone with a few counts. The chain employs TRBV6-1 and TRBJ2-1, with no clear D. The CDR3 is made up of 16 amino acids. CDR1 MNHNS and CDR2 SASEGT come from the germline V gene. The ends were cut back, 3 bases at V and 2 bases at J, with 14 bases in the middle. CDR3: CASSEAANEPYNEQFF. The CDR3 DNA is TGTGCCAGCAGTGAGGCTGCAAACGAACCCTACAATGAGCAGTTCTTC.

J is TRBJ2-1 and V is TRBV30, with 9 bases lining up with TRBD2. Per germline, CDR1 GTSNPN and CDR2 SVGIG (reference sequence). V lost 0 bases, J lost 7 bases, and 7 bases stayed unmatched. The CDR3 is 15 amino acids. CDR3 in amino acids: CAWSVMAGGENEQFF. DNA for the CDR3: TGTGCCTGGAGTGTGATGGCGGGGGGGGAAAATGAGCAGTTCTTC.

The V and J genes are TRBV7-3 and TRBJ1-1; no definite D call. CDR3 size: 14 residues. Germline CDR1 is SGHTA and CDR2 is FQGTGA. V dropped 4 bases and J dropped 5 bases, with 14 bases sitting between them. The CDR3 sequence is CASSWTGVGTEAFF. The CDR3, as DNA: TGTGCCAGCAGCTGGACCGGGGTCGGGACTGAAGCTTTCTTT. Using reference TRBV7-3 and TRBJ1-1 for the parts outside the CDR3, the full variable domain is GAGVSQTPSNKVTEKGKYVELRCDPISGHTALYWYRQSLGQGPEFLIYFQGTGAADDSGLPNDRFFAVRPEGSVSTLKIQRTERGDSAVYLCASSWTGVGTEAFFGQGTRLTVV.

The V gene is TRBV7-9, the J gene TRBJ1-5, with D perhaps matching TRBD1 (6 bases). This CDR3 is built from 15 residues. The ends were cut back, 4 bases at V and 3 bases at J, with 13 bases in the middle. The germline V gene encodes CDR1 SEHNR and CDR2 FQNEAQ (reference sequence). This CDR3 reads CASSSRTESNQPQHF. The CDR3 DNA reads TGTGCCAGCAGCTCCCGGACAGAATCCAATCAGCCCCAGCATTTT.

This clone was found once. The rearrangement links TRBV7-8 to TRBJ2-3; weak D call: TRBD2 (5 bases). The CDR3 sequence is 17 residues long. Germline CDR1 reads SGHVS; CDR2 reads FQNEAQ. Trimming removed 1 base from V and 0 bases from J, with 14 bases in between. DNA of the CDR3: TGTGCCAGCAGCTTAGAGTCGGTAGCGCAGAGCACAGATACGCAGTATTTT. Its protein is CASSLESVAQSTDTQYF.

The chain employs TRBV28 and TRBJ2-7; 11 bases are a match to TRBD2. The V segment lost 3 bases and the J segment 1 base; nucleotides outside the gene matches: 5. In germline, CDR1 is MDHEN, CDR2 SYDVKM. There are 16 residues in the CDR3. The CDR3 loop is CASSFQTSGVSYEQYF. Here the CDR3 DNA reads TGTGCCAGCAGTTTCCAGACTAGCGGGGTGTCCTACGAGCAGTACTTC. Based on the CDR3 plus reference TRBV28 and TRBJ2-7, the full variable domain is DVKVTQSSRYLVKRTGEKVFLECVQDMDHENMFWYRQDPGLGLRLIYFSYDVKMKEKGDIPEGYSVSREKKERFSLILESASTNQTSMYLCASSFQTSGVSYEQYFGPGTRLTVT.

The rearrangement links TRBV6-4 to TRBJ2-3, with 12 bases aligning to TRBD2. V shed 2 bases and J 0 bases; nucleotides not matched to a gene: 0. Germline V gene sequence: CDR1 MRHNA, CDR2 SNTAGT. This CDR3 spans 16 amino acids. The CDR3 protein is CASSDGTSGSTDTQYF. CDR3 DNA: TGTGCCAGCAGTGACGGGACTAGCGGGAGCACAGATACGCAGTATTTT.

The chain joins TRBV5-1 to TRBJ1-6; 8 nucleotides align to TRBD1. Germline CDR1 reads SGHRS; CDR2 reads YFSETQ. With V trimmed by 0 bases and J by 0 bases, 8 bases remained unmatched. CDR3 length: 19 residues. The CDR3 here is CASSLEAGGPSSYNSPLHF. The CDR3 DNA follows: TGCGCCAGCAGCTTGGAGGCAGGGGGCCCGAGCTCCTATAATTCACCCCTCCACTTT.

This sequence joins TRBV7-8 and TRBJ1-2; TRBD1 matches at 8 bases. There are 16 residues in the CDR3. Trimming took 3 bases from V and 2 from J; bases not matched to a gene: 8. Germline lookup yields CDR1 SGHVS and CDR2 FQNEAQ. The CDR3 nucleotides are TGTGCCAGCAGCTTGGGGACAGGCGAAGAAAACTATGGCTACACCTTC. This sequence encodes CASSLGTGEENYGYTF.

This clone showed up just a few times. The sample has other DNA sequences that encode this CDR3 too. The V gene is TRBV11-3, the J gene TRBJ1-1; TRBD1 matches 7 bases. J lost 4 bases, V lost 6 bases, and 8 bases had no gene match. Looked up from germline, CDR1 is SGHNT and CDR2 is YENEEA. The CDR3 totals 14 residues. CDR3 DNA: TGTGCCAGCAGTTCTGACAGGGCCGGCACTGAAGCTTTCTTT. Translation gives CASSSDRAGTEAFF.

This clone was counted once. The V and J genes are TRBV7-9 and TRBJ2-2; D possibly corresponds to TRBD2 (5 bases). The CDR3 length is 14 residues. With 6 bases removed from V and 4 bases from J, the gap between germline ends came to 12 bases. In germline, CDR1 is SEHNR, CDR2 FQNEAQ (reference sequence). The CDR3 region has the DNA TGTGCCAGCAGACGCCCGGAGGCCACCGGGGAGCTGTTTTTT. Its translation: CASRRPEATGELFF.

This chain links TRBV7-2 with TRBJ2-7; no reliable D call. Trimming took off 7 bases at V and 6 bases at J, with 16 bases between the two ends. The CDR3 sequence is 13 residues long. CDR1 and CDR2 (germline): SGHTA, FQGNSA. In DNA form, the CDR3 reads TGTGCCAGCACTGCCCCGTTGGGCCTCGAGCAGTACTTC. Its protein is CASTAPLGLEQYF.

CDR3 protein: CASSGTSGGTDTQYF. CDR3 bases: TGTGCCAGTAGTGGTACTAGCGGGGGAACAGATACGCAGTATTTT. The rearrangement uses TRBV19 and TRBJ2-3, with 11 positions matching TRBD2. From germline, CDR1 is LNHDA and CDR2 SQIVND (reference sequence). The CDR3 has 15 residues. Germline trimming cut 5 bases from V and 3 bases from J; bases unmatched to any gene: 4. Based on the CDR3 plus reference TRBV19 and TRBJ2-3, the full variable domain is DGGITQSPKYLFRKEGQNVTLSCEQNLNHDAMYWYRQDPGQGLRLIYYSQIVNDFQKGDIAEGYSVSREKKESFPLTVTSAQKNPTAFYLCASSGTSGGTDTQYFGPGTRLTVL.

The J gene is TRBJ2-1, the V gene TRBV7-3; 9 bases are a match to TRBD2. Germline-derived CDR1 and CDR2 are SGHTA and FQGTGA. This CDR3 has 19 amino acids. V gave up 0 bases and J gave up 2 bases; unmatched junction bases: 11. CDR3 bases: TGTGCCAGCAGCTTAACGTTGGCGGGAGGGCCTGGGGCCTACAATGAGCAGTTCTTC. It translates to CASSLTLAGGPGAYNEQFF. The full variable domain, with the rest looked up from reference TRBV7-3 and TRBJ2-1, is GAGVSQTPSNKVTEKGKYVELRCDPISGHTALYWYRQSLGQGPEFLIYFQGTGAADDSGLPNDRFFAVRPEGSVSTLKIQRTERGDSAVYLCASSLTLAGGPGAYNEQFFGPGTRLTVL.

The rearrangement joins TRBV10-3 to TRBJ2-1; 8 positions match TRBD1. Looked up from germline, CDR1 is ENHRY and CDR2 is SYGVKD. CDR3 length: 14 residues. The trim removed 5 bases at V and 7 bases at J, leaving 7 bases unmatched. The CDR3 loop is CAISQAGGWNEQFF. The CDR3 bases are TGTGCCATCAGTCAAGCAGGGGGCTGGAATGAGCAGTTCTTC.